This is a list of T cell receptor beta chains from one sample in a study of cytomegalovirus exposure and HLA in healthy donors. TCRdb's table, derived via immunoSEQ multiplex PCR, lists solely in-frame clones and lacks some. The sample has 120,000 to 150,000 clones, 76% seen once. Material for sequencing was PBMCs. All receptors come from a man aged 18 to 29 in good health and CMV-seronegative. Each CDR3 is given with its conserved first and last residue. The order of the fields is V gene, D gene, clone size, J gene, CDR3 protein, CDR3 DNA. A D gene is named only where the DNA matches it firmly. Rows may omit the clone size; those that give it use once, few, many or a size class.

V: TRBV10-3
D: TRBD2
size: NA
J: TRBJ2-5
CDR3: CAISEAGEETQYF
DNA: TGTGCCATCAGTGAGGCGGGGGAAGAGACCCAGTACTTC

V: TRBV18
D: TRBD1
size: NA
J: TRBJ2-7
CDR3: CASSPVRTGQGNEQYF
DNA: TGTGCCAGCTCACCGGTCCGGACGGGACAGGGTAACGAGCAGTACTTC

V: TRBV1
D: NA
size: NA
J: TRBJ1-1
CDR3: CTSPDTQNTEAFF
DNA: TGCACCAGTCCAGATACACAGAACACTGAAGCTTTCTTT

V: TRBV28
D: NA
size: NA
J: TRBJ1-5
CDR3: CASSSYRLTSNQPQHF
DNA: TGTGCCAGCAGTTCTTATAGACTGACGAGCAATCAGCCCCAGCATTTT

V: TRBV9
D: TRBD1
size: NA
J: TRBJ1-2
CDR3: CASSAQGGGLYGYTF
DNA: TGTGCCAGCAGCGCCCAGGGGGGCGGCCTCTATGGCTACACCTTC

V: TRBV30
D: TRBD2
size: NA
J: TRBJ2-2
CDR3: CAWKYGGSTGELFF
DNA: TGTGCCTGGAAATACGGGGGGAGCACCGGGGAGCTGTTTTTT

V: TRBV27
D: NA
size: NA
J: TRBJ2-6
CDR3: CASSLLYSGFGANVLTF
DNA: TGTGCCAGCAGTTTATTGTATTCAGGGTTTGGGGCCAACGTCCTGACTTTC

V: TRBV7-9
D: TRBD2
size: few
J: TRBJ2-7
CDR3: CASSLHTSGRVYEQYF
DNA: TGTGCCAGCAGCTTGCATACTAGCGGGAGGGTCTACGAGCAGTACTTC

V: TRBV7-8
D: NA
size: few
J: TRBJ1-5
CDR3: CASSSPREDGYNQPQHF
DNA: TGTGCCAGCAGCTCGCCCCGGGAGGACGGATACAATCAGCCCCAGCATTTT

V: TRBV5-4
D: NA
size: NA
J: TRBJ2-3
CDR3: CASSSGGGGRPDTQYF
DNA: TGTGCCAGCAGTTCCGGAGGGGGGGGGCGCCCAGATACGCAGTATTTT

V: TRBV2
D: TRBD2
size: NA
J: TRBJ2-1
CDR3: CASRKGLAVNNEQFF
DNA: TGTGCCAGCAGGAAGGGACTAGCGGTTAACAATGAGCAGTTCTTC